This T cell receptor (beta chain) stems from a study of cytomegalovirus exposure and HLA in healthy donors. With 60 Vbeta and 13 Jbeta primers, the PCR was carried out. Here immunoSEQ multiplex PCR was the method, and the copy in TCRdb shows in-frame clones only, minus some. The table for this sample gives about 200,000 clones. CDR1 and CDR2 (germline): LNHNV, YYDKDF (reference sequence). CDR3 size: 19 residues. V trimming: 0 bases; J trimming: 1 base; junction bases outside the gene matches: 12. The sequence was collected from a boy between 10 and 17 years old in good health and CMV-seronegative. The chain joins TRBV15 to TRBJ2-5, with 9 bases lining up with TRBD2. The sequencing sample was made of PBMCs. The CDR3 is CATSRDLARASGVQETQYF. CDR3 bases: TGTGCCACCAGCAGAGATCTCGCCCGGGCTAGCGGGGTCCAAGAGACCCAGTACTTC.